A selection of T cell receptor beta chains follows, all from one sample in a study of blood T cell repertoires in COVID-19. Libraries were prepared by immunoSEQ multiplex PCR; TCRdb keeps only in-frame clonotypes and omits some of them. The data contain under 200,000 clones, roughly 91% of them singletons. Sequenced input: peripheral blood. The source is a middle-aged man with active or convalescent COVID-19. Both conserved end residues are trimmed from each CDR3. Size tells how often a clone was seen (once, few, many) or the class of an expanded clone, and some rows leave it out.

v_gene	len	abundance	j_gene	CDR3aa
TRBV6-5	13	NA	TRBJ2-5	ASSLTGTGVETQY
TRBV2	13	few	TRBJ2-7	ASKSGGLTNYEQY
TRBV27	14	NA	TRBJ2-5	ASSLGIGGPQETQY
TRBV7-2	14	once	TRBJ2-7	ASSFPELSNSHEQY
TRBV5-1	13	NA	TRBJ1-6	ASSGNTGVGSPLH
TRBV11-1	14	NA	TRBJ1-4	ASSPGQGGTNEKLF
TRBV2	14	NA	TRBJ2-7	ASRTGLAGVTYEQY
TRBV6-2/TRBV6-3	13	NA	TRBJ2-7	ASSFMTGVTYEQY
TRBV4-2	12	NA	TRBJ1-1	ASSQDMSITEAF
TRBV7-2	15	NA	TRBJ2-7	ASSPRTSGLSSYEQY
TRBV29-1	12	NA	TRBJ1-2	STRSWAGGFGYT
TRBV6-5	11	NA	TRBJ2-7	ASRPGQSYEQY
TRBV11-2	12	NA	TRBJ2-5	ASSPREALRTQY
TRBV5-5	13	few	TRBJ2-7	ASSLIPASGYEQY
TRBV3-1/TRBV3-2	15	NA	TRBJ2-7	ASSQTLLAASSYEQY
TRBV29-1	12	once	TRBJ2-3	SVEDYTGYDTQY
TRBV28	12	NA	TRBJ1-1	ASRTAGWDTEAF
TRBV5-1	12	NA	TRBJ1-1	ASRLARGNTEAF
TRBV18	13	NA	TRBJ2-5	ASSSAGRGQETQY
TRBV5-1	14	NA	TRBJ2-5	ASSISGTSGKETQY
TRBV2	8	NA	TRBJ2-3	ASSVSTQY
TRBV30	13	NA	TRBJ1-5	AWRPKGQGGQPQH
TRBV3-1/TRBV3-2	19	NA	TRBJ2-3	ASSQSGELVELDRGTDTQY
TRBV6-5	12	NA	TRBJ2-7	ASSHQGVYYEQY
TRBV7-2	14	NA	TRBJ1-3	ASSLGQGISGNTIY
TRBV19	17	NA	TRBJ2-5	ASSYRGSGRPNEQETQY
TRBV9	12	NA	TRBJ2-6	ASNLGGGANVLT
TRBV7-2	17	NA	TRBJ2-2	ASSLVVFAGGTFTGELF
TRBV3-1/TRBV3-2	14	NA	TRBJ2-7	ASSLTIGQGAYEQY
TRBV9	13	once	TRBJ1-1	ASSPPSGQPETAF
TRBV27	13	NA	TRBJ2-5	ASSSVGRAWETQY
TRBV6-5	12	once	TRBJ2-7	ASSQRQDSYEQY
TRBV7-9	12	NA	TRBJ2-1	ASSPSGSFREQF
TRBV11-3	14	once	TRBJ2-7	ASSHIMAGGIYEQY
TRBV4-2	14	NA	TRBJ1-2	ASRPLRGEVGFDYT
TRBV6-2/TRBV6-3	11	NA	TRBJ1-6	ASTPLDSSPLH
TRBV6-6	12	NA	TRBJ1-1	ASSYRTGDTEAF
TRBV11-2	13	NA	TRBJ1-6	ASSFGSSYNSPLH
TRBV5-1	12	NA	TRBJ2-3	ASKNRGSADTQY
TRBV28	13	NA	TRBJ2-7	ASSPRTGDSYEQY
TRBV11-3	13	NA	TRBJ1-1	ASSLDHSLNTEAF
TRBV4-2	11	NA	TRBJ1-1	ASSQAGDTEAF
TRBV29-1	10	NA	TRBJ1-3	SVQSGGNTIY
TRBV5-1	17	NA	TRBJ1-3	ASSLEGQGRTHSGNTIY
TRBV5-6	13	NA	TRBJ2-7	ASSTGTGITYEQY
TRBV5-4	11	NA	TRBJ2-7	ASSYEGVYEQY
TRBV28	18	NA	TRBJ1-4	ASSLRRDPKGTGGFGKLF
TRBV27	12	NA	TRBJ1-2	ASRPGGANYGYT
TRBV12-5	15	once	TRBJ2-1	ASGLPPGQGNHNEQF